The source of this TCR beta chain is a study of control samples from healthy donors and cancer patients. In its sample, this clone was seen once. Repertoires were generated with immunoSEQ multiplex PCR, while TCRdb's copy carries only in-frame clones and drops some. This sample has 95,000 to 150,000 clones, with approximately 90% found just once. Input material: blood. The source is a woman aged 18-29 years in good health.

The CDR3 is CASSQVRKQLLTWCAKNIQYF. CDR3 nucleotide sequence: TGTGCCAGCAGCCAAGTAAGGAAACAATTACTAACTTGGTGTGCCAAAAACATTCAGTACTTC. This chain connects TRBV3-1 (or the pseudogene TRBV3-2) to TRBJ2-4; D is undetermined. The CDR3 has 21 residues. Germline V gene data show CDR1 as LGHDT and CDR2 as YNNKEL (reference sequence). The V gene lost 1 base and the J gene lost 1 base, with 26 bases spanning the gap.